This T cell receptor (beta chain) was recorded in a study of blood T cell repertoires in COVID-19. Study-level information: Acute-phase and convalescent COVID-19 samples originated in the United States, Italy and Spain. T cells, B-cell-depleted T cells, or PBMCs supplied cDNA or gDNA.

The J segment lost 1 base and the V segment lost 3 bases, leaving 1 base of the junction unmatched. CDR1 and CDR2 from the germline V gene are LGHDT and YNNKEL (reference sequence). The CDR3 is 14 amino acids. Per the original data handling: Nucleated cell number was recorded as an estimate derived from reference gene primer amplification. The repertoire was sequenced with immunoSEQ multiplex PCR; TCRdb's copy has only in-frame clones and lacks some. V, J and clone size reflect that table, while D and trimming were determined from the DNA. The top ten hold more than 1.3% of the sample, which has around 130,000 clones, 84% seen once.

This chain links TRBV3-1 (or the pseudogene TRBV3-2) with TRBJ1-1; 8 bases agree with TRBD1. What was sequenced was peripheral blood. The TCR sequence derives from a man in his 60s with acute or convalescent COVID-19. This CDR3 reads CASSQDRANTEAFF. The CDR3 DNA is TGTGCCAGCAGCCAGGACAGGGCGAACACTGAAGCTTTCTTT.